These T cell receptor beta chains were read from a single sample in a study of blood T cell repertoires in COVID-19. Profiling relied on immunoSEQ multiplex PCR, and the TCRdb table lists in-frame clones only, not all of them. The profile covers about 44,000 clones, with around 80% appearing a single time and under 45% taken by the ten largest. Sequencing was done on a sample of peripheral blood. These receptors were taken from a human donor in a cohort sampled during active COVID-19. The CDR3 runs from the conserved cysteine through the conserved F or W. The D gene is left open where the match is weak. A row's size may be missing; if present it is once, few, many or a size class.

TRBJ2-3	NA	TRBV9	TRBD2	CASSRRLAGVLADTQYF	TGTGCCAGCAGCCGAAGGCTCGCGGGGGTTTTGGCAGATACGCAGTATTTT
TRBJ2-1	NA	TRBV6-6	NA	CASSYSPQGNEQFF	TGTGCCAGCAGTTACTCCCCTCAGGGTAATGAGCAGTTCTTC
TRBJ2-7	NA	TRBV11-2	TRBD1	CASSQPGQGAYEQYF	TGTGCCAGCAGCCAACCGGGACAGGGGGCCTACGAGCAGTACTTC
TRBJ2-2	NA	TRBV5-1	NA	CASSFGGNRLNTGELFF	TGCGCCAGCAGCTTCGGGGGTAACCGATTAAACACCGGGGAGCTGTTTTTT
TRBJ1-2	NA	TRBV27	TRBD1	CASSLKGLTTLGTGNGYTF	TGTGCCAGCAGTTTAAAGGGCCTCACAACCCTGGGGACAGGGAATGGCTACACCTTC
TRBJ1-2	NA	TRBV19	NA	CASSILNYGYTF	TGTGCCAGTAGTATACTCAACTATGGCTACACCTTC
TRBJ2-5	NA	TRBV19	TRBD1	CASSIGGTGVGETQYF	TGTGCCAGTAGTATCGGGGGGACAGGGGTCGGAGAGACCCAGTACTTC
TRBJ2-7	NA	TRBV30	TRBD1	CAWRTGQGIYEQYF	TGTGCCTGGAGGACAGGACAGGGGATCTACGAGCAGTACTTC
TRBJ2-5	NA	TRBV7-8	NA	CASSLVPRSQETQYF	TGTGCCAGCAGCTTAGTACCCCGGTCCCAAGAGACCCAGTACTTC
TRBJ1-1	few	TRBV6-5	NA	CASRAGPYNTEAFF	TGTGCCAGCAGGGCGGGACCCTATAACACTGAAGCTTTCTTT
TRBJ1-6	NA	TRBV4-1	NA	CASSQILSSPLHF	TGCGCCAGCAGCCAAATACTGAGTTCACCCCTCCACTTT
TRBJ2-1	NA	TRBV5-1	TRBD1	CASSPGTGGSYNEQFF	TGCGCCAGCAGCCCCGGGACAGGGGGCTCCTACAATGAGCAGTTCTTC
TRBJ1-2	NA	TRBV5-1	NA	CASNPGQGEYGYTF	TGCGCCAGCAATCCCGGCCAAGGGGAATATGGCTACACCTTC
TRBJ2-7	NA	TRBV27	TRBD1	CASSFRDRDYEQYF	TGTGCCAGCAGTTTCCGGGACAGGGACTACGAGCAGTACTTC
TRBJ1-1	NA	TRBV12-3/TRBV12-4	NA	CASSFPGQTEAFF	TGTGCCAGCAGTTTCCCCGGACAGACTGAAGCTTTCTTT
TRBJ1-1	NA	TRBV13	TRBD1	CASSVMSGQQGGNTEAFF	TGTGCCAGCAGCGTCATGTCGGGCCAACAGGGGGGGAACACTGAAGCTTTCTTT